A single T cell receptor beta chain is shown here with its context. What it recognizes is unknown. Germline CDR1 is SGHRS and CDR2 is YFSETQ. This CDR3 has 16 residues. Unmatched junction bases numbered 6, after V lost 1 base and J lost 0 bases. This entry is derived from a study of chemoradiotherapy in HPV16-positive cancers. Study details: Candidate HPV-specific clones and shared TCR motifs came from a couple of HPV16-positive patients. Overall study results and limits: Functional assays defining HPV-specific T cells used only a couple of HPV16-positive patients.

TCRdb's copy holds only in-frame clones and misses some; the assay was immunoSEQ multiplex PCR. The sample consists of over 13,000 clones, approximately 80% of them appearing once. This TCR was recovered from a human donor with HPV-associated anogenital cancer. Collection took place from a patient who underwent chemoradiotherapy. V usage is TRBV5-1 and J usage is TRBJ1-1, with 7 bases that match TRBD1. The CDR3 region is CASSLTGDALNTEAFF. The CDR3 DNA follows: TGCGCCAGCAGCTTGACAGGGGACGCTTTGAACACTGAAGCTTTCTTT.